Listed below are T cell receptor beta chains from one sample, sequenced in a study of T cell responses to AZD1222 COVID-19 vaccine. Using immunoSEQ multiplex PCR, the repertoire was profiled, and TCRdb retains in-frame clones only, with some absent. The data show 100,000 to 150,000 clones, with 65% to 90% seen just once and 25% to 35% held by the top ten. The source was peripheral blood, collected 28 days after the second AZD1222 dose. Every receptor here comes from an adult who received the AZD1222 COVID-19 vaccine. Both conserved end residues are part of each CDR3. The order of the fields is J gene, CDR3 length, D gene, V gene, clone size, CDR3 protein, CDR3 DNA. D genes are given only for firm matches. Size tells how often a clone was seen (once, few, many) or the class of an expanded clone, and some rows leave it out.

TRBJ1-1 15 NA TRBV7-6 NA CASSLDFLSSLTTFF TGTGCCAGCAGCTTGGACTTTCTTTCTAGCCTGACAACTTTCTTT
TRBJ1-6 14 TRBD1 TRBV27 many CASSSRTGYSPLHF TGTGCCAGCAGTTCCAGGACAGGGTATTCACCCCTCCACTTT
TRBJ1-5 13 NA TRBV3-1/TRBV3-2 NA CASSQEKSQTQHF TGTGCCAGCAGCCAAGAGAAGAGCCAGACCCAGCATTTT
TRBJ1-2 13 NA TRBV10-1 NA CASSESYEYGYTF TGCGCCAGCAGTGAGTCGTACGAGTATGGCTACACCTTC
TRBJ1-1 13 NA TRBV19 NA CASSQLENTEAFF TGTGCCAGTAGCCAACTAGAGAACACTGAAGCTTTCTTT
TRBJ2-3 14 NA TRBV7-2 once CASRPTPGGGAQYF TGTGCCAGCCGCCCAACCCCGGGTGGCGGGGCGCAGTATTTT
TRBJ2-1 12 NA TRBV5-1 once CASSKPSREQFF TGCGCCAGCAGCAAACCTAGCCGTGAGCAGTTCTTC
TRBJ1-2 14 NA TRBV5-5 NA CASSLNPGVYGYTF TGTGCCAGCAGCTTGAATCCGGGGGTCTATGGCTACACCTTC
TRBJ2-4 15 NA TRBV7-8 NA CASSLSSRRQNIQYF TGTGCCAGCAGCTTAAGTTCCAGGCGGCAAAACATTCAGTACTTC
TRBJ2-2 15 TRBD1 TRBV7-9 NA CASSVRQGDTGELFF TGTGCCAGCAGCGTTAGACAGGGCGACACCGGGGAGCTGTTTTTT
TRBJ1-1 14 NA TRBV5-6 NA CASRLFGMNTEAFF TGTGCCAGCAGGCTCTTCGGGATGAACACTGAAGCTTTCTTT
TRBJ2-4 14 TRBD1 TRBV5-4 NA CASSLVGQGNIQYF TGTGCCAGCAGCTTGGTGGGACAGGGAAACATTCAGTACTTC